This entry features one T cell receptor (beta chain) sequence. What it recognizes is unknown. This record comes from a study of shared clonotypes between healthy human individuals. In the study overall: CD8 memory received one plate per donor, CD8 naive two, CD4 memory three and CD4 naive three.

The CDR3 has 17 amino acids. V lost 3 bases, J lost 3 bases, and 18 bases lay in between. Germline loops: CDR1 KGHSY, CDR2 FQNENV. TCRdb keeps only in-frame clones here, not all; method: immunoSEQ multiplex PCR. The table includes more than 80,000 clones, 65% to 70% detected once. Regarding the study as a whole: Lower generation probabilities were found for non-shared clonotypes than for those shared by all four donors.

The sequence came from a man aged 25-45 years in good health. The specimen sequenced was memory CD8+ T cells sorted from blood. Subset described: CD45RO+ cells pooled with CCR7-negative TemRA cells. The chain carries TRBV16 and TRBJ1-3; D is unclear. CDR3 bases: TGTGCCAGCAGCCAGAATCCCGGATTCCGGGGTGGAAACACCATATATTTT. Translated, it gives CASSQNPGFRGGNTIYF.